This section outlines one T cell receptor (beta chain) sequence together with its context. V lost 6 bases to trimming and J lost 9 bases; unmatched junction nucleotides: 10. Germline assignment: CDR1 SGHTA and CDR2 FQGNSA. The CDR3 spans 14 residues. MiXCR, applied by TCRdb to the RT-PCR reads, yields one record per CDR3 protein. The sample carries about 680,000 distinct CDR3 sequences, 12% to 15% recorded once. This clonotype was sampled from a female donor in good health, serving as a healthy control. The chain employs TRBV7-2 and TRBJ1-2; 10 bases align to TRBD1. The sample taken for sequencing was memory CD4+ T cells from blood. CDR3 residues: CASRDRGSDTRYTF. CDR3 in DNA: TGTGCCAGCAGGGACAGGGGGTCTGACACGCGCTACACCTTC.